Listed below are T cell receptor beta chains from one sample, sequenced in a study of shared clonotypes between healthy human individuals. Sequencing used immunoSEQ multiplex PCR; TCRdb keeps in-frame clones, though not all of them. The top ten clones hold about 0.25% of a sample with 800,000 or so clones, 96% of them seen once. The sequenced sample consisted of naive CD8+ T cells sorted from blood. These receptors were obtained from a man aged 30 to 39 in good health. The CDR3 runs from the conserved cysteine through the conserved F or W. The D gene is left open where the match is weak.

length | D | V | CDR3
15 | - | TRBV30 | CAWSPGKRGFEKLFF
15 | - | TRBV4-3 | CASSQAGGGNTEAFF
14 | - | TRBV5-6 | CASSLGGFAYGYTF
14 | TRBD2 | TRBV2 | CASRTGGPPDEQFF
15 | TRBD2 | TRBV11-2 | CASSLAPGGEETQYF
15 | - | TRBV15 | CATSREDRIQETQYF
16 | - | TRBV23-1 | CASSQATGTYIYGYTF
17 | - | TRBV5-1 | CASSLGVIRGGQETQYF
17 | TRBD1 | TRBV4-1 | CASSQVGTGVRQETQYF
13 | TRBD2 | TRBV29-1 | CSVRLAGNYEQYF
16 | - | TRBV4-1 | CASSPIGGGQPYEQYF
13 | - | TRBV7-4 | CASSPIVPDEQYF
14 | TRBD1 | TRBV27 | CASSPGQDGNTIYF
15 | - | TRBV18 | CASSHPAGPYNEQFF
14 | - | TRBV10-3 | CAISDEGMNTEAFF
12 | - | TRBV29-1 | CSVAGNAYEQYF
12 | - | TRBV7-3 | CASSKGRGKAFF
14 | - | TRBV4-1 | CASSQAGMSREQYF
13 | - | TRBV7-9 | CASSQSETNEAFF
17 | - | TRBV9 | CASSVSGFSSGANVLTF
15 | - | TRBV19 | CASITGPTNTGELFF
12 | TRBD2 | TRBV29-1 | CSAQGLADTQYF
15 | TRBD1 | TRBV7-9 | CASSSRPGQVYEQYF
19 | TRBD2 | TRBV2 | CASSGNREGLWAGTDEQFF
17 | - | TRBV13 | CASSLVLGSLENTEAFF
11 | - | TRBV25-1 | CASSQGYEQYF
14 | - | TRBV6-5 | CASSYSNRNYGYTF
16 | TRBD2 | TRBV27 | CASSLGLAAGTDTQYF
16 | - | TRBV27 | CASSSRMFGSYNEQFF
12 | - | TRBV27 | CASRGWDYEQYF
16 | TRBD2 | TRBV5-1 | CASSSGLAGDPGELFF
17 | - | TRBV19 | CASSFSTLRITNYGYTF
17 | - | TRBV11-3 | CASSDPVGGTNTGELFF
14 | - | TRBV7-9 | CASSSVSSGNTIYF
14 | TRBD2 | TRBV7-9 | CASNDGRAVNEQFF
16 | TRBD1 | TRBV7-2 | CASSLSDRDISYEQYF
16 | - | TRBV7-8 | CASSLDYLEPPGEQFF
13 | - | TRBV29-1 | CSAPGLSRDTQYF
16 | - | TRBV5-4 | CASSLADSYSYNEQFF
12 | TRBD2 | TRBV27 | CASFSGAGEQYF
15 | TRBD2 | TRBV6-1 | CASEFLLAGRVEQYF
13 | - | TRBV4-1 | CASSQGGGNTIYF